This T cell receptor beta chain came from a study of PD-L1 blockade in urothelial cancer. Method: immunoSEQ multiplex PCR; TCRdb's copy keeps in-frame clones and lacks some. The table lists under 50,000 clones, roughly nine tenths of them singletons. Described time point: pretreatment peripheral blood. Germline V gene sequence: CDR1 LNHDA, CDR2 SQIVND (reference sequence). The CDR3 runs to 15 residues. The ends lost 5 bases at V and 4 bases at J; junction bases unmatched: 7. Sequencing used PBMCs, obtained around atezolizumab (anti-PD-L1) treatment. The gene calls are TRBV19 and TRBJ2-2; 7 bases line up with TRBD2. This TCR came from an older woman with urothelial cancer. This CDR3 reads CASSPVAGGTGELFF. The CDR3 nucleotides are TGTGCCAGTAGTCCCGTAGCGGGTGGCACCGGGGAGCTGTTTTTT.